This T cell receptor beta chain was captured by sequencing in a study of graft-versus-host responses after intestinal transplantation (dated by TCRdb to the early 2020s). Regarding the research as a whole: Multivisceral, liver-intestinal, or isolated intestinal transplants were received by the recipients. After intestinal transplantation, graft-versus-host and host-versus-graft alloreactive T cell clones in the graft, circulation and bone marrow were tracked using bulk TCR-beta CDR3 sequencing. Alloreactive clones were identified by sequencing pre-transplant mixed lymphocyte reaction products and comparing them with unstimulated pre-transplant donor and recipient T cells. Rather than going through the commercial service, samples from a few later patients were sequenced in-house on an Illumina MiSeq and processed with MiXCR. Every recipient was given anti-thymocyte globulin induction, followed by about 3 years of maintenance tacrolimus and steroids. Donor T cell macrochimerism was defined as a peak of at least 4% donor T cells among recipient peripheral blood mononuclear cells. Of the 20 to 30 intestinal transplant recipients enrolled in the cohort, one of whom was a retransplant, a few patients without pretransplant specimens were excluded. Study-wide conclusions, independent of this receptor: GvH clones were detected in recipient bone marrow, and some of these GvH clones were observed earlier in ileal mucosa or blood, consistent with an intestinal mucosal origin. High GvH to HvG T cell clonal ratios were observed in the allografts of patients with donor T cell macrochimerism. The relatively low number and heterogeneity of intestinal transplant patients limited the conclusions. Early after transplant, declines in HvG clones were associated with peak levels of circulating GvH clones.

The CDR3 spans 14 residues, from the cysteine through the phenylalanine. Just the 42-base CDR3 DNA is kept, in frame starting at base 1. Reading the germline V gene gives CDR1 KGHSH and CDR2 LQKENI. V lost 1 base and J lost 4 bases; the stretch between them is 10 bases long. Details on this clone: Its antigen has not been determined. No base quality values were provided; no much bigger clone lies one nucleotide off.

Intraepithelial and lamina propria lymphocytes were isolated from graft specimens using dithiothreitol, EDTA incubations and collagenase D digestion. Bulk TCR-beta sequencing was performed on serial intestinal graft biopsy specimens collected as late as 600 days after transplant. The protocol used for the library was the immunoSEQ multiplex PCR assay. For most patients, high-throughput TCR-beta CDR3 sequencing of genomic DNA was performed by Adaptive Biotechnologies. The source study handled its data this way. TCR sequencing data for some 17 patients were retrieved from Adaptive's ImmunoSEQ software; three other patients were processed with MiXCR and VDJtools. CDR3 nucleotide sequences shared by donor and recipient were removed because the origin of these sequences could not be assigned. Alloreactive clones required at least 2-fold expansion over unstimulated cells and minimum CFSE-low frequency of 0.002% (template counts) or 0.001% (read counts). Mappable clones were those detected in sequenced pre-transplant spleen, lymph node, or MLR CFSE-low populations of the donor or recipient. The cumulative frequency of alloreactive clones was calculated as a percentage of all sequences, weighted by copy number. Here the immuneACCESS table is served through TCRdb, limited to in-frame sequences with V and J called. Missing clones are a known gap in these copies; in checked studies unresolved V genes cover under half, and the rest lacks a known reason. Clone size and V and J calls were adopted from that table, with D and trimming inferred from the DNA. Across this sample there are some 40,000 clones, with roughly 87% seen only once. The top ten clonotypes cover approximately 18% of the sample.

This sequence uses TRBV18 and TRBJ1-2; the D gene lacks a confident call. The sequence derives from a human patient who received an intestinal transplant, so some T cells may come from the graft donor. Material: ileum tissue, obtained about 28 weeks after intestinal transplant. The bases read TGTGCCAGCTCACCACTGCAAGGGTCCTATGGCTACACCTTC. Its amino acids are CASSPLQGSYGYTF.